This TCR beta chain was observed in a study of cytomegalovirus exposure and HLA in healthy donors. V shed 8 bases and J 1 base; nucleotides not matched to a gene: 5. This CDR3 contains 16 residues. Germline V gene lookup returns CDR1 SNHLY and CDR2 FYNNEI. Researchers ran the PCR with 60 Vbeta and 13 Jbeta primers. Sequencing used immunoSEQ multiplex PCR; TCRdb keeps in-frame clones, though not all of them. The sample consists of 150,000 or so clones, approximately 82% of them appearing once. This sequence was found in a man in his late teens or twenties in good health and CMV-seropositive. The rearrangement joins TRBV2 to TRBJ2-1, with TRBD2 identical over 13 bases. Sequencing input: PBMCs. The chain's CDR3 is CASGLAGVGSYNEQFF. The CDR3 DNA follows: TGTGCCAGCGGACTAGCGGGAGTAGGTTCCTACAATGAGCAGTTCTTC.